One and the same sample provided the 17 T cell receptor beta chains below, sequenced in a study of PD-1 blockade in classical Hodgkin lymphoma. Every one of the patients relapsed after autologous stem cell transplantation (brentuximab vedotin exposure was variable). Produced via immunoSEQ multiplex PCR; TCRdb's table is partial and in-frame only. This sample yields 13,000 to 15,000 clones, of which more than 65% are seen a single time; around a quarter belongs to the top ten. The sample consisted of peripheral blood mononuclear cells (PBMCs), taken at baseline. These TCRs come from a human donor with classical Hodgkin lymphoma.

This chain links TRBV7-9 with TRBJ1-2, with D tentatively TRBD1 (6 bases). CDR3 length equals 18 residues. Trimming left V 1 base short and J 1 base short, with 19 bases between. The V gene's germline CDR1 is SEHNR and CDR2 FQNEAQ (reference sequence). The CDR3 spells CASSLVWGPQRINYGYTF. The DNA for the CDR3 is TGTGCCAGCAGCTTAGTTTGGGGGCCGCAAAGGATTAACTATGGCTACACCTTC.

This clone was detected a few times. The chain joins TRBV10-3 to TRBJ1-6; D unresolved. Trimming shortened V by 3 bases and J by 12 bases, and 15 bases separated the two germline ends. CDR1 is ENHRY, CDR2 SYGVKD, per germline. This CDR3 is 14 amino acids long. CDR3 in DNA: TGTGCCATCAGTGACTCAGGAGGAATTGAACCCCTCCACTTT. Its protein is CAISDSGGIEPLHF.

A single count supports this clone. In the same sample, other DNA sequences code for this CDR3. The rearrangement links TRBV18 to TRBJ2-7, with TRBD2 as a possible D gene (7 bases). The CDR3 consists of 13 residues. V was pared by 3 bases and J by 7 bases, with 13 bases between. CDR1 and CDR2 from the germline V gene are KGHSH and LQKENI. The DNA of the CDR3 is TGTGCCAGCTCACCGGGGGGGCTGCGGGAGCAGTACTTC. Its translation is CASSPGGLREQYF.

The chain combines TRBV4-2 with TRBJ2-3, with D perhaps matching TRBD1 or TRBD2 (5 bases each). Germline CDR1 reads LGHNA; CDR2 reads YNFKEQ. This CDR3 comprises 15 residues. Trimming pared 0 bases from V and 0 bases from J, leaving 7 bases between. Written as DNA, the CDR3 is TGTGCCAGCAGCCAAGATGGGGGAAGCACAGATACGCAGTATTTT. It is translated as CASSQDGGSTDTQYF.

The chain uses TRBV11-3 and TRBJ2-3; D remains unclear. V was clipped by 4 bases and J by 0 bases, with 14 bases between them. There are 16 residues in the CDR3. Germline V gene data show CDR1 as SGHNT and CDR2 as YENEEA. CDR3: CASSSRLTSSTDTQYF. CDR3 bases: TGTGCCAGCAGCTCCCGGCTGACCTCTAGCACAGATACGCAGTATTTT.

The rearrangement uses TRBV4-2 and TRBJ2-1, with no clear D. The germline V and J ends were trimmed by 0 bases and 9 bases, with 15 bases remaining between them. Germline V gene lookup returns CDR1 LGHNA and CDR2 YNFKEQ. This CDR3 region has 15 residues. CDR3 sequence: CASSQEDPRYGEQFF. In DNA form, the CDR3 reads TGTGCCAGCAGCCAAGAGGACCCTAGGTATGGTGAGCAGTTCTTC.

This sequence joins TRBV11-2 and TRBJ2-1; 7 bases map to TRBD2. The germline V gene encodes CDR1 SGHAT and CDR2 FQNNGV. The J segment lost 5 bases and the V segment lost 1 base, leaving 2 bases of the junction unmatched. The CDR3 covers 14 residues. The CDR3 region has the DNA TGTGCCAGCAGCTTAGTTGGGGGGGACAATGAGCAGTTCTTC. This translates into CASSLVGGDNEQFF. Variable domain in full (rest from reference TRBV11-2 and TRBJ2-1): EAGVAQSPRYKIIEKRQSVAFWCNPISGHATLYWYQQILGQGPKLLIQFQNNGVVDDSQLPKDRFSAERLKGVDSTLKIQPAKLEDSAVYLCASSLVGGDNEQFFGPGTRLTVL.

The chain links TRBV5-8 to TRBJ1-1; D gene uncertain. CDR1 and CDR2 from the germline V gene are SGHTS and YDEGEE. The CDR3 is 13 amino acids. Trimming removed 6 bases at V and 3 bases at J, with 12 bases between. CDR3 sequence: CASMRELDTEAFF. CDR3 DNA: TGTGCCAGCATGAGAGAGTTGGACACTGAAGCTTTCTTT.

This clone was seen once. This sequence joins TRBV4-2 and TRBJ2-3; the D call may be TRBD1 or TRBD2 (5 bases each). CDR1 and CDR2 (germline): LGHNA, YNFKEQ. V gave up 6 bases and J gave up 1 base, with 17 bases separating them. The CDR3 is 16 amino acids. DNA for the CDR3: TGTGCCAGCAGTCCTCAGAATGGGGGAGGCACAGATACGCAGTATTTT. It translates to CASSPQNGGGTDTQYF.

The chain carries TRBV9 and TRBJ2-3, with D hard to call. The CDR3 is 15 residues long. Germline V gives CDR1 SGDLS, CDR2 YYNGEE. Trimming stripped 0 bases from V and 7 bases from J, with 15 bases between. The CDR3 sequence: CASSVAVGSGNTQYF. CDR3 nucleotides: TGTGCCAGCAGCGTAGCCGTAGGTAGTGGGAATACGCAGTATTTT.

The chain carries TRBV7-9 and TRBJ2-3, with 7 positions matching TRBD1. This CDR3 contains 15 residues. After removal of 5 bases from V and 1 base from J, the junction contained 6 bases not matched to a gene. Germline V gene data show CDR1 as SEHNR and CDR2 as FQNEAQ (reference sequence). CDR3 nucleotides: TGTGCCAGCAGCCGAGGGGGCACGGGCACAGATACGCAGTATTTT. Protein product: CASSRGGTGTDTQYF.

This chain joins TRBV7-6 and TRBJ1-3, with no clear D. Trimming took off 4 bases at V and 2 bases at J, with 15 bases between the two ends. Germline CDR1 is SGHVS and CDR2 is FNYEAQ. This CDR3 has 16 residues. CDR3 loop: CASSSPDGGTGNTIYF. CDR3 coding DNA: TGTGCCAGCAGCTCACCGGACGGAGGGACTGGAAACACCATATATTTT. Using reference TRBV7-6 and TRBJ1-3 for the parts outside the CDR3, the full variable domain is GAGVSQSPRYKVTKRGQDVALRCDPISGHVSLYWYRQALGQGPEFLTYFNYEAQQDKSGLPNDRFSAERPEGSISTLTIQRTEQRDSAMYRCASSSPDGGTGNTIYFGEGSWLTVV.

V and J are TRBV13 and TRBJ1-4; D is unresolved. CDR1 is PRHDT and CDR2 is FYEKMQ in the germline V gene (reference sequence). This CDR3 is 14 amino acids long. V gave up 5 bases and J gave up 5 bases, with 12 bases separating them. The CDR3 DNA sequence: TGTGCCAGCAGCCCTCGGGTGGAGAATGAAAAACTGTTTTTT. Amino acid sequence: CASSPRVENEKLFF.

This clone was counted a single time. The V gene is TRBV4-1, the J gene TRBJ2-7, with TRBD1 identical over 7 bases. CDR1 is MGHRA and CDR2 is YSYEKL in the germline V gene. J was trimmed by 3 bases and V by 5 bases; bases with no gene match: 10. The CDR3 covers 15 residues. The CDR3 loop reads CASSYGQDHFYEQYF. DNA of the CDR3: TGCGCCAGCAGCTACGGACAGGACCATTTCTACGAGCAGTACTTC.

The count of this clone is one. The chain combines TRBV10-3 with TRBJ2-3; 8 nucleotides align to TRBD1. Trimming took 9 bases from V and 1 from J; bases not matched to a gene: 6. The CDR3 is 14 residues long. The germline CDR1 and CDR2 sequences are ENHRY and SYGVKD. CDR3 in amino acids: CAIRQGKGTDTQYF. CDR3 sequence (DNA): TGTGCCATTCGACAGGGGAAAGGCACAGATACGCAGTATTTT.

This chain connects TRBV5-1 to TRBJ2-3; TRBD2 might be the D (6 bases). This CDR3 contains 14 residues. The germline V gene has CDR1 SGHRS and CDR2 YFSETQ. V gave up 5 bases and J gave up 4 bases, with 14 bases separating them. Here the CDR3 reads CASSYRLDSDTQYF. In DNA, the CDR3 is TGCGCCAGCAGTTACCGACTAGATTCAGATACGCAGTATTTT. The whole variable domain, filled in from reference TRBV5-1 and TRBJ2-3, reads KAGVTQTPRYLIKTRGQQVTLSCSPISGHRSVSWYQQTPGQGLQFLFEYFSETQRNKGNFPGRFSGRQFSNSRSEMNVSTLELGDSALYLCASSYRLDSDTQYFGPGTRLTVL.

The V gene is TRBV6-1, the J gene TRBJ1-3; no reliable D call. The CDR3 sequence is 14 residues long. Between the trimmed V and J ends, which lost 2 bases and 2 bases, there was a span of 7 bases. Germline lookup yields CDR1 MNHNS and CDR2 SASEGT. CDR3 loop: CASSEPSAGNTIYF. CDR3 DNA sequence: TGTGCCAGCAGTGAACCCTCTGCTGGAAACACCATATATTTT.